The following is a T cell receptor (beta chain) sequence with its context. Trimming pared 4 bases from V and 5 bases from J, leaving 5 bases between. The germline gives CDR1 MDHEN, CDR2 SYDVKM. The CDR3 runs 11 residues. TCRdb's copy holds only in-frame clones and misses some; the assay was immunoSEQ multiplex PCR. The sample includes 95,000 to 150,000 clones, about four fifths seen only once; the top ten take about 5.4%. These data are taken from a study of blood T cell repertoires in COVID-19. For the study at large: COVID-19 samples from acute and convalescent phases originated in the United States, Italy and Spain. Sample material is recorded as cDNA or gDNA derived from T cells, B-cell-depleted T cells, or PBMCs.

The receptor was derived from a man aged 80 or over with active or convalescent COVID-19. Source material: peripheral blood. The chain joins TRBV28 to TRBJ1-2; D call uncertain. CDR3 region: CASSSPYGYTF. CDR3 nucleotide sequence: TGTGCCAGCAGTTCCCCATATGGCTACACCTTC.